This T cell receptor beta chain stems from a study of radiotherapy plus CTLA-4 blockade in lung cancer. Germline V gene data show CDR1 as SGHRS and CDR2 as YFSETQ. This CDR3 has 18 amino acids. V lost 6 bases to trimming and J lost 1 base; unmatched junction nucleotides: 15. TCRdb's table, derived via immunoSEQ multiplex PCR, lists solely in-frame clones and lacks some. The sample yields 13,000 to 15,000 clones, 72% seen once. The receptor comes from a human donor with non-small cell lung cancer whose response to radiotherapy plus ipilimumab could not be evaluated. V and J are TRBV5-1 and TRBJ2-5; 10 bases match TRBD2. Sequencing used peripheral blood, obtained from a patient treated with radiotherapy plus ipilimumab. CDR3 sequence reads: CASKLGSSGSYSQETQYF. CDR3 nucleotides: TGCGCCAGCAAACTAGGGTCTAGCGGGAGCTACTCCCAAGAGACCCAGTACTTC.